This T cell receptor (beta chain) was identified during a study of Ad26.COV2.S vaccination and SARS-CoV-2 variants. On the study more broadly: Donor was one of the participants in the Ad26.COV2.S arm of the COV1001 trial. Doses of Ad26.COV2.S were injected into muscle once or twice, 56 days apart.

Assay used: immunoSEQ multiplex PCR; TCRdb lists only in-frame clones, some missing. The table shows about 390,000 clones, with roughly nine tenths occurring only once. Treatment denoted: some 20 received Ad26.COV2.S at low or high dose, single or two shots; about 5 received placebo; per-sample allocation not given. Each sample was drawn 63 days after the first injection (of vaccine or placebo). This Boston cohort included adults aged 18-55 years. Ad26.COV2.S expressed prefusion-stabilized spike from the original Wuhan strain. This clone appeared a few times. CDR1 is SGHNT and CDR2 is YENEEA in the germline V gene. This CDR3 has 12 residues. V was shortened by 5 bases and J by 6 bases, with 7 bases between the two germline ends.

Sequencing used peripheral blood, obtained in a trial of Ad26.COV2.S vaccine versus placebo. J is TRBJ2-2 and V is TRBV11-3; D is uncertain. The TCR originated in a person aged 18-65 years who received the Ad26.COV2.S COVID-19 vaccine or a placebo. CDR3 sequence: CASSRRAGELFF. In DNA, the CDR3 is TGTGCCAGCAGCCGCCGGGCCGGGGAGCTGTTTTTT.